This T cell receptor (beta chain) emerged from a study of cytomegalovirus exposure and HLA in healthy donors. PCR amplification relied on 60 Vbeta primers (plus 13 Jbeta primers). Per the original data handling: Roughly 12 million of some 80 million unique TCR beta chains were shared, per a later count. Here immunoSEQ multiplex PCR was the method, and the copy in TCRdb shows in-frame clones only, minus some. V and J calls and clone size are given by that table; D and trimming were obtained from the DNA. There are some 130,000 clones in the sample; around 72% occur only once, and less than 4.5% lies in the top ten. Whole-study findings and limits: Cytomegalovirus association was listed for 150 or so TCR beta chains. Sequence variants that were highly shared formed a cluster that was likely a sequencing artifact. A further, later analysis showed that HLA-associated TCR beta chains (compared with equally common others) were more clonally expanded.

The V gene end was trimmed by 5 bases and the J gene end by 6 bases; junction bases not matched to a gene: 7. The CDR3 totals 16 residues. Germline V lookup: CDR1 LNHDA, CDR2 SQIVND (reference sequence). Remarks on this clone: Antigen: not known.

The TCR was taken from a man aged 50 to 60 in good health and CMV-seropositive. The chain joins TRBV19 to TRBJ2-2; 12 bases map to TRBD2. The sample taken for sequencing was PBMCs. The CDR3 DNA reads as TGTGCCAGTAGTTGGGCCGGGACTAGCGGGTCCGGGGAGCTGTTTTTT. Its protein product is CASSWAGTSGSGELFF.